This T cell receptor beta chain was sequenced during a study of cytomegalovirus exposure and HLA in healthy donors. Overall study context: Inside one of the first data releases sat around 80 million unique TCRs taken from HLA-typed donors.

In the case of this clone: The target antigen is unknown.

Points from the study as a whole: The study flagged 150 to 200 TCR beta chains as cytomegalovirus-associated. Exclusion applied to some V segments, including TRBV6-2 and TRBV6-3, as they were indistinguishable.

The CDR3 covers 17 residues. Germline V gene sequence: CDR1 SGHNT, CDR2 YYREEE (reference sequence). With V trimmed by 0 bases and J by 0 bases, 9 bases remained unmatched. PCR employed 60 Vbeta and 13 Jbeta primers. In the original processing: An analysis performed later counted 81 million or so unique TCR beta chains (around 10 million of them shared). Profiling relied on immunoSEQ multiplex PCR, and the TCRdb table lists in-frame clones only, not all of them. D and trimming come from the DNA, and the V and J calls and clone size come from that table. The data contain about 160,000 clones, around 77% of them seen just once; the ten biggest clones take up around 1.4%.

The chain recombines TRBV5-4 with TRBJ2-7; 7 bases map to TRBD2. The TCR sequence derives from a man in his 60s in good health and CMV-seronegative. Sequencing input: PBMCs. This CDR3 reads CASSLGLGGGLSYEQYF. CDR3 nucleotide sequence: TGTGCCAGCAGCTTGGGTTTGGGGGGAGGGCTCTCCTACGAGCAGTACTTC.